This paragraph covers one T cell receptor (beta chain) sequence. Its antigen is unknown. No base qualities exist here, and no much larger clone lies one base off it. The sequencing machine was an Illumina HiSeq 2500. Quantitative 5'-RACE with molecular barcodes was the method used to prepare the TCR beta libraries. The original methods were these. To identify disease-linked TCR variants, a new computational method was used, one built on a probabilistic model of VDJ rearrangement. TCRdb took the public reads, trimmed them with fastp at Q25, ran MiXCR for clone calling and kept in-frame beta chains. Each entry merges the rows of one CDR3 protein and shows their most common DNA and genes. What appears here as the V and J calls and clone size reflects TCRdb's work, not the paper's. This sample comprises roughly 64,000 distinct CDR3 sequences, 6.2% of them detected only once. Of the sample, 5% falls within the top ten clones.

The data were obtained in a study of CD8 T cells in ankylosing spondylitis (dated by TCRdb to 2015 to 2018). Context from the whole study: T cell receptor beta repertoires were profiled in healthy donors and ankylosing spondylitis patients so that disease-linked TCR variants could be found. The full study cohort comprised 25 ankylosing spondylitis patients and 85 to 120 healthy donors. Peripheral blood samples were taken, and synovial fluid was additionally collected from ankylosing spondylitis patients.

Synovial fluid samples were matched to blood samples from the same ankylosing spondylitis patients. Broad study findings and their caveats: In peripheral blood, the disease-linked clones were found at relatively low frequencies and had a CD8+ phenotype. Blood from ankylosing spondylitis patients appeared to be characterized by a TCR beta motif composed of eight highly homologous amino acid variants. Some of the motif variants had been reported before in the synovial fluid and blood of reactive arthritis patients, a finding that suggests common disease-initiation mechanisms. Significant enrichment of the disease-linked clones was reported in matched synovial fluid samples from ankylosing spondylitis patients.

The trim is 2 bases for V and 1 base for J, with a gap of 2 bases between the germline ends. The CDR3 goes from the cysteine to the phenylalanine over 11 residues. The only DNA kept is the CDR3, 33 bases in frame from the first base. The germline V gene (reference sequence) sets CDR1 to DFQATT and CDR2 to SNEGSKA. The chain is assembled from TRBV20-1 and TRBJ2-5, with no D gene named confidently. Specimen: synovial fluid, either unsorted or a sorted T cell fraction (not recorded which). This TCR came from a male donor with ankylosing spondylitis. For the CDR3, the sequence is CSARIQETQYF. The DNA sequence is as follows: TGCAGTGCTAGAATCCAAGAGACCCAGTACTTC.